The clone carrying this T cell receptor beta chain was picked up many times. The antigen remains unidentified. The sample belongs to a study of CD8 T cells in ankylosing spondylitis. Study-level points and caveats: Earlier authors reported some of these motif variants in reactive arthritis synovial fluid and blood. Disease-linked clones had a CD8+ phenotype and relatively low frequency in peripheral blood.

Quantitative barcoded 5'-RACE was used to prepare TCR beta libraries. TCRdb re-derived calls from the 5' RACE reads in MiXCR, one entry per CDR3 protein. The table includes hundreds of thousands of distinct CDR3 sequences, around 8% detected once. V lost 0 bases, J lost 6 bases, and 10 bases stayed unmatched. CDR3 length: 17 residues. Germline lookup yields CDR1 LGHNA and CDR2 YSLEER. The origin of this receptor is a female donor with ankylosing spondylitis or in good health (not recorded which). The chain joins TRBV4-3 to TRBJ2-1; TRBD2 agrees at 8 bases. The specimen was blood, either unsorted or a sorted T cell fraction (not recorded which). The CDR3 DNA sequence: TGCGCCAGCAGCCAAGATTCCCGAGCGGGAGTCTCCAATGAGCAGTTCTTC. Translating gives CASSQDSRAGVSNEQFF.